The present T cell receptor (beta chain) was sequenced within a study of blood T cells in healthy people across ages. Remarks on this clonotype: Antigen unknown.

Roughly 9.2 milliliters of peripheral blood were drawn from each donor into EDTA-treated tubes. Each sample yielded at least 7 million isolated PBMCs. Findings and caveats of the study: Shifts in expanded clonotypes may have been confounded by donor CMV status, which was unknown.

A second PCR of 7 to 11 cycles used a sample-barcoded 5' primer and a J-beta primer mix. Each cDNA molecule, via a template-switch adaptor with 12 random nucleotides, was tagged. TCRdb reprocessed the 5' RACE reads via MiXCR and lists one record per CDR3 protein. There are some 640,000 distinct CDR3 sequences in the sample; roughly 50% occur only once, and around 32% lies in the top ten. The clonotype originates from an older woman in good health. The sequenced sample consisted of blood.

The CDR3, as DNA: TGTGCCAGCATTACAGGGACGACAACTAATGAAAAACTGTTTTTT. It encodes CASITGTTTNEKLFF. The genes are TRBV2 and TRBJ1-4, with D possibly matching TRBD1 (6 bases). The CDR3 loop spans 15 amino acids. Trimming took 7 bases from V and 0 from J, leaving 12 bases between them. Germline V gene lookup returns CDR1 SNHLY and CDR2 FYNNEI. The full variable domain, with the rest looked up from reference TRBV2 and TRBJ1-4, is EPEVTQTPSHQVTQMGQEVILRCVPISNHLYFYWYRQILGQKVEFLVSFYNNEISEKSEIFDDQFSVERPDGSNFTLKIRSTKLEDSAMYFCASITGTTTNEKLFFGSGTQLSVL.